Listed below are T cell receptor beta chains from one sample, sequenced in a study of control samples from healthy donors and cancer patients. Clones were read by immunoSEQ multiplex PCR, and TCRdb kept only the in-frame ones, dropping some. The sample has fewer than 200,000 clones, roughly 95% seen once. What was sequenced was blood. Receptor source: a woman aged 55 to 70 in good health. The CDR3 runs from the conserved cysteine through the conserved F or W. The order of the fields is CDR3 length, clone size, J gene, D gene, V gene, CDR3 protein, CDR3 DNA. D genes are given only for firm matches. The size field is filled for only some rows; it gives once, few, many or a size class.

13	once	TRBJ1-2	NA	TRBV12-3/TRBV12-4	CASSAAIGYGYTF	TGTGCCAGCAGTGCCGCGATTGGCTATGGCTACACCTTC
14	NA	TRBJ1-2	TRBD1	TRBV2	CASSETGQGYGYTF	TGTGCCAGCAGTGAAACGGGACAGGGCTATGGCTACACCTTC
15	NA	TRBJ2-1	TRBD2	TRBV5-6	CASSLTGGVHNEQFF	TGTGCCAGCAGCTTAACCGGGGGGGTCCACAATGAGCAGTTCTTC
16	NA	TRBJ2-3	NA	TRBV5-1	CASSPDGLSGTDTQYF	TGCGCCAGCAGCCCGGACGGCCTCTCAGGGACAGATACGCAGTATTTT
15	NA	TRBJ2-5	NA	TRBV5-1	CASSLNVGPQETQYF	TGCGCCAGCAGCTTGAATGTTGGGCCACAAGAGACCCAGTACTTC
20	once	TRBJ2-4	TRBD2	TRBV19	CASSIDHGLAGTLAKNIQYF	TGTGCCAGTAGTATAGATCACGGCCTAGCGGGGACTCTAGCCAAAAACATTCAGTACTTC
15	NA	TRBJ1-5	NA	TRBV9	CASSVGSGSNQPQHF	TGTGCCAGCAGCGTAGGGTCAGGGAGCAATCAGCCCCAGCATTTT
14	once	TRBJ1-1	TRBD1	TRBV5-1	CASSVGTGRTEAFF	TGCGCCAGCAGCGTAGGGACAGGGAGAACTGAAGCTTTCTTT
14	NA	TRBJ1-1	NA	TRBV5-1	CASSLISEGTEAFF	TGCGCCAGCAGCTTGATCTCGGAAGGCACTGAAGCTTTCTTT
14	NA	TRBJ1-5	NA	TRBV24-1	CATRRDSLNQPQHF	TGTGCCACCAGGAGAGACAGTCTCAATCAGCCCCAGCATTTT
14	NA	TRBJ1-5	NA	TRBV29-1	CSAKDETSNQPQHF	TGCAGCGCAAAGGACGAAACAAGCAATCAGCCCCAGCATTTT
15	NA	TRBJ2-1	TRBD1	TRBV7-6	CASSFSGQGGNEQFF	TGTGCCAGCAGCTTCTCGGGACAGGGGGGAAATGAGCAGTTCTTC
10	NA	TRBJ1-1	NA	TRBV19	CASRNTEAFF	TGTGCCAGTAGGAACACTGAAGCTTTCTTT
16	NA	TRBJ2-6	NA	TRBV6-6	CASSLSGKGGANVLTF	TGTGCCAGCAGCCTTTCCGGGAAGGGTGGGGCCAACGTCCTGACTTTC
14	once	TRBJ1-2	NA	TRBV20-1	CSASPGANPYGYTF	TGCAGTGCTAGTCCGGGGGCGAACCCCTATGGCTACACCTTC
12	NA	TRBJ2-3	NA	TRBV12-3/TRBV12-4	CASSPYTDTQYF	TGTGCCAGCAGTCCGTACACAGATACGCAGTATTTT
19	NA	TRBJ2-3	TRBD2	TRBV7-2	CASSLVPSGGPSPTDTQYF	TGTGCCAGCAGCTTAGTCCCTAGCGGGGGGCCATCACCCACAGATACGCAGTATTTT
15	once	TRBJ1-4	TRBD1	TRBV4-1	CASSNQQGADEKLFF	TGCGCCAGCAGCAACCAACAGGGGGCTGATGAAAAACTGTTTTTT
12	NA	TRBJ1-3	NA	TRBV6-5	CAAVGSGNTIYF	TGTGCCGCGGTGGGATCTGGAAACACCATATATTTT
15	once	TRBJ2-7	TRBD1	TRBV6-6	CASSWRQGMTYEQYF	TGTGCCAGCAGTTGGAGACAGGGGATGACCTACGAGCAGTACTTC
14	NA	TRBJ1-1	NA	TRBV14	CASSQGARNTEAFF	TGTGCCAGCAGCCAAGGCGCGAGGAACACTGAAGCTTTCTTT
14	NA	TRBJ1-1	NA	TRBV24-1	CATGDRQVNTEAFF	TGTGCCACGGGAGATAGGCAAGTCAACACTGAAGCTTTCTTT
12	NA	TRBJ2-3	TRBD2	TRBV19	CAAGGRTDTQYF	TGTGCCGCGGGGGGGCGTACAGATACGCAGTATTTT
12	NA	TRBJ1-1	NA	TRBV29-1	CSGDSGNTEAFF	TGCAGCGGTGATTCGGGTAACACTGAAGCTTTCTTT
11	NA	TRBJ1-1	NA	TRBV29-1	CSVDRVGEAFF	TGCAGCGTTGATAGGGTTGGTGAAGCTTTCTTT
12	NA	TRBJ1-2	NA	TRBV6-6	CASWQGVSGYTF	TGTGCCAGCTGGCAGGGCGTTTCTGGCTACACCTTC
14	NA	TRBJ2-1	TRBD1	TRBV16	CASSQLSGGGEQFF	TGTGCCAGCAGCCAATTGTCAGGGGGCGGCGAGCAGTTCTTC
16	NA	TRBJ1-4	TRBD1	TRBV5-5	CASSSTGRLLGEKLFF	TGTGCCAGCAGCTCGACAGGGAGGTTGCTTGGAGAAAAACTGTTTTTT
14	few	TRBJ1-1	NA	TRBV7-8	CASSRDFPNTEAFF	TGTGCCAGCAGCCGCGACTTTCCGAACACTGAAGCTTTCTTT